This T cell receptor (beta chain) was obtained from a study of Graves' ophthalmopathy and Graves' hyperthyroidism. This clonotype came up many times. CDR3 size: 15 residues. V was shortened by 0 bases and J by 4 bases, with 12 bases between the two germline ends. Germline assignment: CDR1 LNHNV and CDR2 YYDKDF (reference sequence). Investigators amplified TCR beta CDR3 regions from RNA transcripts. First-round RT-PCR relied on HTBI primers, and a second-round multiplex PCR came next. Each CDR3 protein is one row after TCRdb ran MiXCR on the multiplex PCR reads. Among about 380,000 distinct CDR3 sequences listed, roughly 15% were seen once. None of the included patients had other autoimmune diseases, uncontrolled infections, pregnancy or lactation, as these led to exclusion.

The sequence derives from a woman aged 18-30 years with stable Graves' hyperthyroidism. Sequencing was done on a sample of peripheral blood. The chain uses TRBV15 and TRBJ1-2; D is uncertain. This CDR3 is CATSRDLGGSYGYTF. As DNA, the CDR3 is TGTGCCACCAGCAGAGATTTGGGCGGGAGCTATGGCTACACCTTC.